The 12 T cell receptor beta chains below all came from one sample that was sequenced in a study of blood T cell repertoires in COVID-19. Repertoires were generated with immunoSEQ multiplex PCR, while TCRdb's copy carries only in-frame clones and drops some. This table has 250,000 or so clones, 86% appearing once. Source material: peripheral blood. The receptors derive from a man aged 60-69 years with acute or convalescent COVID-19.

This chain joins TRBV28 and TRBJ1-5, with TRBD1 matching over 10 bases. The CDR3 runs 14 residues. CDR1 and CDR2 (germline): MDHEN, SYDVKM. The junction had 4 bases not matched to a gene; V was cut back by 7 bases and J by 4 bases. The CDR3 DNA reads as TGTGCCAGCAAACCGGGACAGGGGAATCAGCCCCAGCATTTT. Amino acids: CASKPGQGNQPQHF.

The chain joins TRBV9 to TRBJ1-1, with a weak D call TRBD1 (5 bases). From germline, CDR1 is SGDLS and CDR2 YYNGEE. The V and J ends lost 0 bases and 5 bases respectively, with 14 bases between them. The CDR3 has 15 residues. Here the CDR3 reads CASSVDAGRYTEAFF. As DNA, the CDR3 is TGTGCCAGCAGCGTAGATGCAGGGAGGTATACTGAAGCTTTCTTT.

The chain couples TRBV20-1 to TRBJ2-3; TRBD2 matches at 7 bases. The ends lost 3 bases at V and 3 bases at J; junction bases unmatched: 6. This CDR3 has 14 residues. Germline lookup yields CDR1 DFQATT and CDR2 SNEGSKA (reference sequence). CDR3 DNA: TGCAGTGCTAGTGCGGGGGTTTTTACAGATACGCAGTATTTT. It yields the protein CSASAGVFTDTQYF.

The chain carries TRBV10-3 and TRBJ2-1; maybe TRBD2 (5 bases). CDR1 is ENHRY, CDR2 SYGVKD, per germline. The V end was cut by 7 bases, the J end by 9 bases, with 19 bases between. The CDR3 contains 14 residues. This CDR3 is CAITAGSLGGEQFF. In nucleotides, the CDR3 is TGTGCCATCACGGCTGGATCCCTCGGAGGTGAGCAGTTCTTC.

Only one count was recorded for this clone. This chain uses TRBV28 with TRBJ2-7; the match to TRBD1 covers 7 bases. Germline CDR1 and CDR2: MDHEN and SYDVKM. The trim removed 5 bases at V and 5 bases at J, leaving 18 bases unmatched. The CDR3 has 17 amino acids. The CDR3 reads CASSPNRSGGTVDEQYF. CDR3 nucleotides: TGTGCCAGCAGTCCTAATCGCTCAGGGGGTACGGTCGACGAGCAGTACTTC.

This chain connects TRBV7-2 to TRBJ2-7; 7 bases agree with TRBD1. CDR3 length equals 14 residues. The J segment lost 7 bases and the V segment lost 7 bases, leaving 13 bases of the junction unmatched. Per the germline V gene, CDR1 is SGHTA and CDR2 is FQGNSA. CDR3 coding DNA: TGTGCCAGCACCCTGAGGGGGCTAGATCGGGAGCAGTACTTC. Protein product: CASTLRGLDREQYF. The variable domain in full, with the rest retrieved from reference TRBV7-2 and TRBJ2-7, is GAGVSQSPSNKVTEKGKDVELRCDPISGHTALYWYRQSLGQGLEFLIYFQGNSAPDKSGLPSDRFSAERTGGSVSTLTIQRTQQEDSAVYLCASTLRGLDREQYFGPGTRLTVT.

The J gene is TRBJ1-3, the V gene TRBV6-5; D remains unclear. V dropped 9 bases and J dropped 0 bases, with 15 bases sitting between them. Per germline, CDR1 MNHEY and CDR2 SVGAGI. This CDR3 has 15 residues. The CDR3 spells CASGGARASGNTIYF. The DNA for the CDR3 is TGTGCCAGTGGCGGCGCGAGGGCCTCTGGAAACACCATATATTTT.

As DNA, the CDR3 is TGTGCCAGCATCAGCGGGAGAGGAACAGATACGCAGTATTTT. It yields the protein CASISGRGTDTQYF. The rearrangement joins TRBV6-5 to TRBJ2-3; 8 positions match TRBD2. The CDR3 has 14 amino acids. Germline V gene sequence: CDR1 MNHEY, CDR2 SVGAGI. V trimming: 7 bases; J trimming: 3 bases; junction bases outside the gene matches: 6.

The gene calls are TRBV19 and TRBJ2-1, with TRBD2 identical over 11 bases. V shed 4 bases, J shed 6 bases, and the junction held 5 bases outside the gene matches. Germline V gene lookup returns CDR1 LNHDA and CDR2 SQIVND (reference sequence). The CDR3 consists of 15 residues. The CDR3 is CASSTRTSGSNEQFF. CDR3 nucleotide sequence: TGTGCCAGTAGTACCCGGACTAGCGGGTCCAATGAGCAGTTCTTC.

Details on this clone: Other DNA sequences in the same sample also yield this CDR3. The chain links TRBV6-5 to TRBJ2-1, with 8 bases fitting TRBD1. After removal of 2 bases from V and 7 bases from J, the junction contained 4 bases not matched to a gene. The CDR3 contains 14 residues. Germline CDR1 and CDR2: MNHEY and SVGAGI. The CDR3: CASSYRTGGNEQFF. The CDR3 DNA sequence: TGTGCCAGCAGTTACCGTACAGGGGGAAATGAGCAGTTCTTC.

The V and J genes are TRBV7-2 and TRBJ2-7; no reliable D call. V was pared by 0 bases and J by 7 bases, with 16 bases between. Germline assignment: CDR1 SGHTA and CDR2 FQGNSA. This CDR3 spans 15 amino acids. CDR3: CASSLAPLTLGEQYF. CDR3 DNA sequence: TGTGCCAGCAGCTTAGCGCCTTTGACCCTAGGAGAGCAGTACTTC. Complete variable domain (other parts from reference TRBV7-2 and TRBJ2-7): GAGVSQSPSNKVTEKGKDVELRCDPISGHTALYWYRQSLGQGLEFLIYFQGNSAPDKSGLPSDRFSAERTGGSVSTLTIQRTQQEDSAVYLCASSLAPLTLGEQYFGPGTRLTVT.

This CDR3 reads CAIRRTGGEQYF. The CDR3 DNA follows: TGTGCCATCAGGCGGACAGGGGGCGAGCAGTACTTC. J is TRBJ2-7 and V is TRBV10-3; 10 nucleotides line up with TRBD1. This CDR3 has 12 residues. Germline CDR1 reads ENHRY; CDR2 reads SYGVKD. The V segment lost 6 bases and the J segment 6 bases; nucleotides outside the gene matches: 2.